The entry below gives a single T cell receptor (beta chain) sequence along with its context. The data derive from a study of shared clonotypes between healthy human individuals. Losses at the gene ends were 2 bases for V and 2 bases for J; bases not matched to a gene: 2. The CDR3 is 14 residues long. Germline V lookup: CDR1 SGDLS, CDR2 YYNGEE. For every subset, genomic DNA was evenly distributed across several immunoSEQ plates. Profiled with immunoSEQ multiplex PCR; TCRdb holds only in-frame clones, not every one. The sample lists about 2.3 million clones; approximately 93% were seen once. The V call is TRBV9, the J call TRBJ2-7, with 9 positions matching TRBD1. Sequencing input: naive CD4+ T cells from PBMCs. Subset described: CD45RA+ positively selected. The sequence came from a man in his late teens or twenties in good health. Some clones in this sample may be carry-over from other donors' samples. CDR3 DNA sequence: TGTGCCAGCAGCGTCCGGGACAGGGCCTACGAGCAGTACTTC. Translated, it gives CASSVRDRAYEQYF.